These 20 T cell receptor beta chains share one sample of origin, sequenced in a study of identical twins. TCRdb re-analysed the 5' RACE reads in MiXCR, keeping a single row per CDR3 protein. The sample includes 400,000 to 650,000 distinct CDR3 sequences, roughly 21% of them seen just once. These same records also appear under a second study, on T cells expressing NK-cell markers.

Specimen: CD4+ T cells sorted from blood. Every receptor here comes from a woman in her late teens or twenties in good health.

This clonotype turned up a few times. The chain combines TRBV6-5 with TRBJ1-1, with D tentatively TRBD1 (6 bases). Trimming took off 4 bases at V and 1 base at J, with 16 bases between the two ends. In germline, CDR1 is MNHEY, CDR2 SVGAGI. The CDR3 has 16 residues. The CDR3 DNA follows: TGTGCCAGCAGTTCAAGACAGGCTCCGGGGAACACTGAAGCTTTCTTT. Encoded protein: CASSSRQAPGNTEAFF.

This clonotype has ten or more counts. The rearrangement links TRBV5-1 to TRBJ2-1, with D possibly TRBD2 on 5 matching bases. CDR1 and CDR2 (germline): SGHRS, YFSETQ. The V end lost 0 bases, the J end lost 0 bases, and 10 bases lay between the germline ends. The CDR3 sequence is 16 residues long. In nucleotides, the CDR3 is TGCGCCAGCAGCTTGGCCGGACTGTACTCCTACAATGAGCAGTTCTTC. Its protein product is CASSLAGLYSYNEQFF.

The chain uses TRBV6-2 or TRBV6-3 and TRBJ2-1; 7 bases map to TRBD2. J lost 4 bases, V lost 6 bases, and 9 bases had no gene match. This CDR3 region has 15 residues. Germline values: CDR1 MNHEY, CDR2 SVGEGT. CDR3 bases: TGTGCCAGCAGACTCGGGAGGAGTCGGTACAATGAGCAGTTCTTC. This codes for CASRLGRSRYNEQFF.

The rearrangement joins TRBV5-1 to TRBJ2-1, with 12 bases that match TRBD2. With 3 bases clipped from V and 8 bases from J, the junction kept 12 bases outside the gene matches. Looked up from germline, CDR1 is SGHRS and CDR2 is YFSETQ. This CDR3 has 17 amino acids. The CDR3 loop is CASSSARRTSGVYEQFF. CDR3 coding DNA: TGCGCCAGCAGCTCCGCCCGAAGGACTAGCGGGGTCTATGAGCAGTTCTTC. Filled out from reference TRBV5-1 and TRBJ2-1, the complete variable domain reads KAGVTQTPRYLIKTRGQQVTLSCSPISGHRSVSWYQQTPGQGLQFLFEYFSETQRNKGNFPGRFSGRQFSNSRSEMNVSTLELGDSALYLCASSSARRTSGVYEQFFGPGTRLTVL.

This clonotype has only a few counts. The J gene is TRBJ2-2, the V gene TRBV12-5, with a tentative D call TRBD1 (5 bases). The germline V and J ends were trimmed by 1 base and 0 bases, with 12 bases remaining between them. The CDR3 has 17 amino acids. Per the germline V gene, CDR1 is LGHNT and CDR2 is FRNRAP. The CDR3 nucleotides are TGTGCTAGTGGTTTGGAACACAGGCGGTCGAACACCGGGGAGCTGTTTTTT. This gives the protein CASGLEHRRSNTGELFF.

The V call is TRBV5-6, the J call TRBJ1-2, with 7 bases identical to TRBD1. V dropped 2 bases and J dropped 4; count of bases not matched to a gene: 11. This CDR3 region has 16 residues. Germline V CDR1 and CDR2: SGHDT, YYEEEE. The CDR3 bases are TGTGCCAGCAGCTTAGTTACAGGGGTTGTCTCCTATGGCTACACCTTC. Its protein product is CASSLVTGVVSYGYTF.

CDR3 protein: CASSLRGGSHNEQFF. CDR3 nucleotide sequence: TGTGCCAGCAGCTTAAGAGGGGGCAGCCACAATGAGCAGTTCTTC. The rearrangement links TRBV7-3 to TRBJ2-1; 7 positions agree with TRBD1. The germline V gene has CDR1 SGHTA and CDR2 FQGTGA. The CDR3 runs to 15 residues. V lost 1 base and J lost 5; bases outside the gene matches: 5.

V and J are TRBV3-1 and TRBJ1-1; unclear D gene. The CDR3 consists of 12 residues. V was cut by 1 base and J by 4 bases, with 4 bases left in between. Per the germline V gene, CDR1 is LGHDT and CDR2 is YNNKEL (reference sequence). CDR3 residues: CASSQGVTEAFF. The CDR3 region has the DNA TGTGCCAGCAGCCAAGGAGTCACTGAAGCTTTCTTT.

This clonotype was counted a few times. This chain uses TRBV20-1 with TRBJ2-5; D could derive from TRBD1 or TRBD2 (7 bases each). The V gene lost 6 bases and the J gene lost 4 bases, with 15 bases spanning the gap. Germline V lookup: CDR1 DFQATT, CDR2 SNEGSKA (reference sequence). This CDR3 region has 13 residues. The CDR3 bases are TGCAGTGCCAGGGGGGGGGCCTCAGAGACCCAGTACTTC. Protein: CSARGGASETQYF.

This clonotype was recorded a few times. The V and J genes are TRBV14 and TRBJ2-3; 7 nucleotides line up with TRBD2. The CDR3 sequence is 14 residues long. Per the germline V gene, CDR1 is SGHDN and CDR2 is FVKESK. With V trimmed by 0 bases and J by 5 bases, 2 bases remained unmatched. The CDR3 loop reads CASSQEAGRDTQYF. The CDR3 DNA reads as TGTGCCAGCAGCCAAGAAGCGGGGAGAGATACGCAGTATTTT.

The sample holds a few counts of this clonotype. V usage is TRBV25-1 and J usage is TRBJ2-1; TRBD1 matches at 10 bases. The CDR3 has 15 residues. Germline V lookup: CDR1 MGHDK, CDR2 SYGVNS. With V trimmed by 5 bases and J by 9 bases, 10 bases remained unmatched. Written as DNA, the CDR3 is TGTGCCAGCAGTAAACCGGGACAGGGGCTAATTGAGCAGTTCTTC. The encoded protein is CASSKPGQGLIEQFF.

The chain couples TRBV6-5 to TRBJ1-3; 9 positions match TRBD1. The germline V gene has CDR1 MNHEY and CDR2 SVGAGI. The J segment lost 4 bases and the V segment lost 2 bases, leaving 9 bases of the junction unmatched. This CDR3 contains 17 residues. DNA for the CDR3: TGTGCCAGCAGTTACCTGTCGGGACAGGGAGGAGGAAACACCATATATTTT. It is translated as CASSYLSGQGGGNTIYF.

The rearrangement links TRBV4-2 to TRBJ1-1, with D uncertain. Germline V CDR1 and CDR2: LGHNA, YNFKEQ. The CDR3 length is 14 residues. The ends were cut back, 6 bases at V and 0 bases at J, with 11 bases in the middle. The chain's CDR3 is CASRLQDMNTEAFF. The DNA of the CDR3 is TGTGCCAGCAGACTTCAGGATATGAACACTGAAGCTTTCTTT.

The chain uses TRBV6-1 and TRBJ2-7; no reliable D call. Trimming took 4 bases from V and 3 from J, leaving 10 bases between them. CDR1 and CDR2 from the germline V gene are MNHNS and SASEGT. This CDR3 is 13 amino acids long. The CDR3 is CASSGRSLYEQYF. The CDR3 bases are TGTGCCAGCAGTGGTAGAAGCCTCTACGAGCAGTACTTC.

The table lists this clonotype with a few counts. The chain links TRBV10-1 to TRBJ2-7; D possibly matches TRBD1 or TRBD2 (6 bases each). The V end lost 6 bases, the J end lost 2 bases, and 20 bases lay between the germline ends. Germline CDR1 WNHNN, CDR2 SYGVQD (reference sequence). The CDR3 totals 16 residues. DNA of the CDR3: TGCGCCAGCAGCGAGGGTCCGGGGGCAAACCCCTACGAGCAGTACTTC. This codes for CASSEGPGANPYEQYF.

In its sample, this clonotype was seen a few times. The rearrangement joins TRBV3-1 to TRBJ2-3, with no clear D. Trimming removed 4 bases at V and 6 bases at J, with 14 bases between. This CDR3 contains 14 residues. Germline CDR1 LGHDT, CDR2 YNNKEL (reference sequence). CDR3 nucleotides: TGTGCCAGCAGCCCCAGGCCGGAGTTGGATACGCAGTATTTT. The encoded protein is CASSPRPELDTQYF.

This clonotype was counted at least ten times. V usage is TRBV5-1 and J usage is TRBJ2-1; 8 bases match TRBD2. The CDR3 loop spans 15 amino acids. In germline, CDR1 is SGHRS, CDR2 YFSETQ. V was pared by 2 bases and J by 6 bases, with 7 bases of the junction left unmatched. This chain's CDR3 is CASSFGLADFNEQFF. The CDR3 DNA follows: TGCGCCAGCAGCTTTGGACTAGCCGACTTCAATGAGCAGTTCTTC.

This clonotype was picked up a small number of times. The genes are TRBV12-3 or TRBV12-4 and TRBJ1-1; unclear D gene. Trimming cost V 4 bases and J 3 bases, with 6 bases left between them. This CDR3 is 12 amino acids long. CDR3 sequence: CASSYSYTEAFF. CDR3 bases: TGTGCCAGCAGTTACAGTTACACTGAAGCTTTCTTT.

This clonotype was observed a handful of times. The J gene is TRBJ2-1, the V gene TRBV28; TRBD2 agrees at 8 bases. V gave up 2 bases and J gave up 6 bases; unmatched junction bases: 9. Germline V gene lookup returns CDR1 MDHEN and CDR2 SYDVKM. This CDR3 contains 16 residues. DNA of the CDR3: TGTGCCAGCAGTTTACCACTAGCGGCGCCAACCAATGAGCAGTTCTTC. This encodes CASSLPLAAPTNEQFF.

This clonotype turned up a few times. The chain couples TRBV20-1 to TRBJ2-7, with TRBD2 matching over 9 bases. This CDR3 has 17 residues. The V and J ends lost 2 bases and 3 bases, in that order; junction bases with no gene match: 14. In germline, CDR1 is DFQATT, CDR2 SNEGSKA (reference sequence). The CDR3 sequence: CSARNRPGAGGNYEQYF. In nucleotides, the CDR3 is TGCAGTGCTAGAAACCGCCCTGGAGCGGGGGGTAACTACGAGCAGTACTTC.